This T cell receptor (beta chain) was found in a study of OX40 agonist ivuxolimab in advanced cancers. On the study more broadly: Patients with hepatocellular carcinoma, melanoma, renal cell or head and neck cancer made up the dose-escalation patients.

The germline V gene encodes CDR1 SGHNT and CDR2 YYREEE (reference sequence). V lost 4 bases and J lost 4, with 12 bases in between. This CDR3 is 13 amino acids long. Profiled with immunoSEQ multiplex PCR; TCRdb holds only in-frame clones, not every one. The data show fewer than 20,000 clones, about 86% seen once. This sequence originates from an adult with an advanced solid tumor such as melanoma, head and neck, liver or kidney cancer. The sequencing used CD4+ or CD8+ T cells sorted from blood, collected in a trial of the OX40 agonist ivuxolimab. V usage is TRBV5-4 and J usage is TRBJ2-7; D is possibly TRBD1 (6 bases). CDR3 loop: CASSPEDSYEQYF. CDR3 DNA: TGTGCCAGCAGCCCGGAGGACAGTTACGAGCAGTACTTC. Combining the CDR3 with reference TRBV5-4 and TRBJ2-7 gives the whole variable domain ETGVTQSPTHLIKTRGQQVTLRCSSQSGHNTVSWYQQALGQGPQFIFQYYREEENGRGNFPPRFSGLQFPNYSSELNVNALELDDSALYLCASSPEDSYEQYFGPGTRLTVT.